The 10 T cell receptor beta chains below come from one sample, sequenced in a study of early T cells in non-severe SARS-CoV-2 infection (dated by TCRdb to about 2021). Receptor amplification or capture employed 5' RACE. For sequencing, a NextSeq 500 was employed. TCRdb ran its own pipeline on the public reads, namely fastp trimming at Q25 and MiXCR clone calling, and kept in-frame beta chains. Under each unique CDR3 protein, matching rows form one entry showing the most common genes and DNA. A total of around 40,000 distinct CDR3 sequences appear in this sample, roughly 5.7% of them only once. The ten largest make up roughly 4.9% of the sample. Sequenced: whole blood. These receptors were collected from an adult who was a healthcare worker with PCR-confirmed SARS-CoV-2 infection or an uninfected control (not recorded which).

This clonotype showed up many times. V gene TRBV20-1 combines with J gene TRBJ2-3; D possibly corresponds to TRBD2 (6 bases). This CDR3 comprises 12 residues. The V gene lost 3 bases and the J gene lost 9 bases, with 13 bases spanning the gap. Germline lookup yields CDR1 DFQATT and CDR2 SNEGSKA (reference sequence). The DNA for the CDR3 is TGCAGTGCTAGCGGGAGTCCGGGCACGCAGTATTTT. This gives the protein CSASGSPGTQYF.

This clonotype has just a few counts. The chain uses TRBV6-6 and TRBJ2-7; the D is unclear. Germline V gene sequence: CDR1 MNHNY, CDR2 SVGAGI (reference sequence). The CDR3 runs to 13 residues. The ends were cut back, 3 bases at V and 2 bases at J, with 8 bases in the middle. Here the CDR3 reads CASSYRKAYEQYF. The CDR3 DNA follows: TGTGCCAGCAGTTATCGGAAGGCCTACGAGCAGTACTTC.

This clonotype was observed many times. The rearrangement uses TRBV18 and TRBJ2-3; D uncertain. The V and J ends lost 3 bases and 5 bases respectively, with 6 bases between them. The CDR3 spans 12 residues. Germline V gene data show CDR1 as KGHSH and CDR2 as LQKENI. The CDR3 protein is CASSPSGDTQYF. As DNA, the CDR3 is TGTGCCAGCTCACCGTCGGGAGATACGCAGTATTTT.

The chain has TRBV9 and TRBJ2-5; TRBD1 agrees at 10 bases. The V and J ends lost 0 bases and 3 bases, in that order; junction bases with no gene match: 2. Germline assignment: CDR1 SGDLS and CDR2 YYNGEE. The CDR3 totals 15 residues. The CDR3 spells CASSVVGTGEETQYF. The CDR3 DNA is TGTGCCAGCAGCGTAGTTGGGACAGGGGAAGAGACCCAGTACTTC. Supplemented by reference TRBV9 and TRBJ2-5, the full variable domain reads DSGVTQTPKHLITATGQRVTLRCSPRSGDLSVYWYQQSLDQGLQFLIQYYNGEERAKGNILERFSAQQFPDLHSELNLSSLELGDSALYFCASSVVGTGEETQYFGPGTRLLVL.

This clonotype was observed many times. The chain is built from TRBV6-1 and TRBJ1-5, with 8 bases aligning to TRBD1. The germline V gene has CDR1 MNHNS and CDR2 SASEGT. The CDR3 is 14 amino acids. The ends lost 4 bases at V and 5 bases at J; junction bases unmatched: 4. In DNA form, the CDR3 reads TGTGCCAGCAGTGCTCAGACAGGGGATCAGCCCCAGCATTTT. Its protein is CASSAQTGDQPQHF.

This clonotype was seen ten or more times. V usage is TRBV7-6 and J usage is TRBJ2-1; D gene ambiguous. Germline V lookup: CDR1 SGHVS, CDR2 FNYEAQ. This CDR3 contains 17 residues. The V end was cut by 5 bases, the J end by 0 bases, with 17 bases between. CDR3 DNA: TGTGCCAGCAGCACCGCGCCCGTGGCAGACTCCTACAATGAGCAGTTCTTC. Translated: CASSTAPVADSYNEQFF. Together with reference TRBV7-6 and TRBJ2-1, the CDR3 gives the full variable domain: GAGVSQSPRYKVTKRGQDVALRCDPISGHVSLYWYRQALGQGPEFLTYFNYEAQQDKSGLPNDRFSAERPEGSISTLTIQRTEQRDSAMYRCASSTAPVADSYNEQFFGPGTRLTVL.

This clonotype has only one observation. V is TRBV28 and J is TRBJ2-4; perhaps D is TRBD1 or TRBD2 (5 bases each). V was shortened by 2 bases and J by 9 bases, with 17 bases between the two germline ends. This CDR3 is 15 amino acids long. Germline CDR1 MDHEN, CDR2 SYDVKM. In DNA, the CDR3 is TGTGCCAGCAGTTTAGGGGGTACCACTCAATTCATTCAGTACTTC. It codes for CASSLGGTTQFIQYF.

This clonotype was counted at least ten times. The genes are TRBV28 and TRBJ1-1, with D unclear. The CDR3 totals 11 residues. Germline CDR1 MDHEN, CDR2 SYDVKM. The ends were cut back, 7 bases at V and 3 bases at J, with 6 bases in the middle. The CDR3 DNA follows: TGTGCCAGCAAACGGTACACTGAAGCTTTCTTT. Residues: CASKRYTEAFF.

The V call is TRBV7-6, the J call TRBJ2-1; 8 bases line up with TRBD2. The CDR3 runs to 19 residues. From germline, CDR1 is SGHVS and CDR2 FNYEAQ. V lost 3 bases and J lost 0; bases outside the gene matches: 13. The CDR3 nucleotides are TGTGCCAGCAGCTTGACCACTAGCGGTATGACGAGCTCCTACAATGAGCAGTTCTTC. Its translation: CASSLTTSGMTSSYNEQFF.

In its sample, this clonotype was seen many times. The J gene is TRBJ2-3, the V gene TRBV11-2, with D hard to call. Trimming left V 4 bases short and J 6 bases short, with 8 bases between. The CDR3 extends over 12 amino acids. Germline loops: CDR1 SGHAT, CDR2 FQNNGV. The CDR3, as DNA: TGTGCCAGCAGCTGGGTTGAGGATACGCAGTATTTT. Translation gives CASSWVEDTQYF.